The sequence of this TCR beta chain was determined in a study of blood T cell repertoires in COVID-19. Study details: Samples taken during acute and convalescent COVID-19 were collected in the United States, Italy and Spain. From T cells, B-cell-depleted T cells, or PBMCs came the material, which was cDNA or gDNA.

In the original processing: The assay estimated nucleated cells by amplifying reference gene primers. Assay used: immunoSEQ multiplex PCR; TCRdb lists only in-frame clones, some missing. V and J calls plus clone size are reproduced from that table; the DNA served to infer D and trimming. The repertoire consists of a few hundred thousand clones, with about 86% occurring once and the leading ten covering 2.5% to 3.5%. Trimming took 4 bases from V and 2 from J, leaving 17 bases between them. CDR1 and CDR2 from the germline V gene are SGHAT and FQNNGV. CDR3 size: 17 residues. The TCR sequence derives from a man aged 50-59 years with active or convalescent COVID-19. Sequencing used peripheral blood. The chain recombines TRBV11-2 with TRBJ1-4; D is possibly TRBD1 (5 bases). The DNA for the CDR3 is TGTGCCAGCAGCTCCCCGGGACTTTCGGCGACTAATGAAAAACTGTTTTTT. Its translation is CASSSPGLSATNEKLFF.